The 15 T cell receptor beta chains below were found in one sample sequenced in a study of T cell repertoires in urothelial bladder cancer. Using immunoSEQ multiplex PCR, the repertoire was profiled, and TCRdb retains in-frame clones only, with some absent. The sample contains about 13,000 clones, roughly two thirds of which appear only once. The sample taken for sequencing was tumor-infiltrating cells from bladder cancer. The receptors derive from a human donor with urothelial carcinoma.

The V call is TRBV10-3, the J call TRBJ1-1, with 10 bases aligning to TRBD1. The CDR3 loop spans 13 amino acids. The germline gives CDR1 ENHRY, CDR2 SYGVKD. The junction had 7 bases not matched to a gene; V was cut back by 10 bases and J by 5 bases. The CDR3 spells CATGQGERTEAFF. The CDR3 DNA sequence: TGTGCCACTGGACAGGGGGAGAGGACTGAAGCTTTCTTT.

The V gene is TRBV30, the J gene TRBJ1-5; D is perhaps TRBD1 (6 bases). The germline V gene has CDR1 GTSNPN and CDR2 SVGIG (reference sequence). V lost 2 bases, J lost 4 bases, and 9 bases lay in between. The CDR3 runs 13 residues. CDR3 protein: CAWSMQGNQPQHF. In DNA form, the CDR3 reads TGTGCCTGGAGTATGCAGGGGAATCAGCCCCAGCATTTT.

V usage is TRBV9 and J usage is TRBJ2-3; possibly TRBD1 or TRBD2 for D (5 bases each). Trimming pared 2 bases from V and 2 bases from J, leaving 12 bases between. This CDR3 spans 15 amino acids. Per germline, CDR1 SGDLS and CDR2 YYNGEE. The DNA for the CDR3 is TGTGCCAGCAGCGTGGGGGTAAGGGTCACAGATACGCAGTATTTT. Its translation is CASSVGVRVTDTQYF.

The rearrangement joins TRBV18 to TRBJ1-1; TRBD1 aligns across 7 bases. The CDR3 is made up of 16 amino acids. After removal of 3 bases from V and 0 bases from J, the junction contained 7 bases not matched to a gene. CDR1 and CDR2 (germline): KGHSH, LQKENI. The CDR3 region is CASSPQGGGMNTEAFF. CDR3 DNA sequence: TGTGCCAGCTCACCGCAGGGGGGGGGCATGAACACTGAAGCTTTCTTT.

CDR3 nucleotide sequence: TGTGCCAGCAGTTACCCAGGCTCCTACGAGCAGTACTTC. As protein: CASSYPGSYEQYF. The chain joins TRBV6-7 to TRBJ2-7, with no clear D. TRBV6-7 falls under the ORF class, with uncertain function. The germline V and J ends were trimmed by 2 bases and 0 bases, with 5 bases remaining between them. This CDR3 spans 13 amino acids.

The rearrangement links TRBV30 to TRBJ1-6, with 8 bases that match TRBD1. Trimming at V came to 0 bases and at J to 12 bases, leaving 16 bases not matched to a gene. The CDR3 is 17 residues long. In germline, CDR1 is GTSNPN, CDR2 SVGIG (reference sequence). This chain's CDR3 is CAWSVGTGRRFLGPLHF. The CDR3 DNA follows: TGTGCCTGGAGTGTTGGGACAGGCCGTCGATTTTTAGGACCCCTCCACTTT.

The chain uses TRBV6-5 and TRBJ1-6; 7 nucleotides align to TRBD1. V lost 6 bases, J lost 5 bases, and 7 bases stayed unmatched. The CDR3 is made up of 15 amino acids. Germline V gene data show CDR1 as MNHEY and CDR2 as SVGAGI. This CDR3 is CASSAFGTDNSPLHF. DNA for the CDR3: TGTGCCAGCAGCGCGTTTGGGACAGATAATTCACCCCTCCACTTT.

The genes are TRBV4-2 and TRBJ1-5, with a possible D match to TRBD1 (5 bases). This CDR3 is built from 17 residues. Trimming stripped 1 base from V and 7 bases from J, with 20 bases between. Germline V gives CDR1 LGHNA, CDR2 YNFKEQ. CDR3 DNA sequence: TGTGCCAGCAGCCAAGTTAGTGGGCAGGGTTCGAGGCAGCCCCAGCATTTT. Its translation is CASSQVSGQGSRQPQHF.

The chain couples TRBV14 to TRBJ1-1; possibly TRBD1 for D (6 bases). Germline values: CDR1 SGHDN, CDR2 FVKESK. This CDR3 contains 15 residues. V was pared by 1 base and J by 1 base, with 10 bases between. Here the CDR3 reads CASSQVGGQNTEAFF. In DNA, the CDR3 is TGTGCCAGCAGCCAAGTTGGGGGGCAGAACACTGAAGCTTTCTTT.

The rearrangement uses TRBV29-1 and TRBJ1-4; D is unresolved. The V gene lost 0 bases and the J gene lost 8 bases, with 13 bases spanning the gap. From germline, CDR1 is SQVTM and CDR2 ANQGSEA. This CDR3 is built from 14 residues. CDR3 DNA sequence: TGCAGCGTTGAAGACCAAGGCCGTCAAGAAAAACTGTTTTTT. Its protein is CSVEDQGRQEKLFF.

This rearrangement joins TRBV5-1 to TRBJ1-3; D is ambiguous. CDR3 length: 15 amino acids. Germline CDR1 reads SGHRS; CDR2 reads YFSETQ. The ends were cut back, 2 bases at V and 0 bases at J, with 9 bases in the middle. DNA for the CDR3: TGCGCCAGCAGCTTCGACTTCAACTCTGGAAACACCATATATTTT. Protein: CASSFDFNSGNTIYF.

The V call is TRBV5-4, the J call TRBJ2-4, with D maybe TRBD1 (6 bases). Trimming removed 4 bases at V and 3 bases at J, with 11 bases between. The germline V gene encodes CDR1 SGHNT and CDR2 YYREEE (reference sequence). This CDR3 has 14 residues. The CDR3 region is CASSRVDSKNIQYF. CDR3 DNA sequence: TGTGCCAGCAGCCGCGTGGACAGCAAAAACATTCAGTACTTC. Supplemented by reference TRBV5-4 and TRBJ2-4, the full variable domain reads ETGVTQSPTHLIKTRGQQVTLRCSSQSGHNTVSWYQQALGQGPQFIFQYYREEENGRGNFPPRFSGLQFPNYSSELNVNALELDDSALYLCASSRVDSKNIQYFGAGTRLSVL.

The CDR3 protein is CASLVKDRGDYGYTF. The DNA of the CDR3 is TGTGCCAGTTTAGTTAAGGATCGGGGGGACTATGGCTACACCTTC. The chain combines TRBV19 with TRBJ1-2, with D perhaps TRBD1 (5 bases). V lost 8 bases and J lost 3, with 19 bases in between. The germline gives CDR1 LNHDA, CDR2 SQIVND (reference sequence). The CDR3 covers 15 residues. The full variable domain, its missing parts supplied by reference TRBV19 and TRBJ1-2, is DGGITQSPKYLFRKEGQNVTLSCEQNLNHDAMYWYRQDPGQGLRLIYYSQIVNDFQKGDIAEGYSVSREKKESFPLTVTSAQKNPTAFYLCASLVKDRGDYGYTFGSGTRLTVV.

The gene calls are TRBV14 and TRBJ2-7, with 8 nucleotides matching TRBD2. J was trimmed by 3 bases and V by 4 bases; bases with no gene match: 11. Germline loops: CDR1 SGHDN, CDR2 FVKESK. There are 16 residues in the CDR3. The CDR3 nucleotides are TGTGCCAGCAGCCTCGACCAATTAGCGGGGCGCTACGAGCAGTACTTC. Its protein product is CASSLDQLAGRYEQYF.

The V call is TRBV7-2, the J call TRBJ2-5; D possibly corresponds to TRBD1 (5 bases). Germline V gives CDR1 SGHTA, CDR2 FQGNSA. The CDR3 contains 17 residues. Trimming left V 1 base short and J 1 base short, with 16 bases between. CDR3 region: CASSLGPHGQGQETQYF. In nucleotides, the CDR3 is TGTGCCAGCAGCTTAGGGCCCCACGGTCAGGGCCAAGAGACCCAGTACTTC.